A single sample gave rise to the 5 T cell receptor beta chains below, sequenced in a study of cytomegalovirus exposure and HLA in healthy donors. The PCR had 60 Vbeta and 13 Jbeta primers. Measured with immunoSEQ multiplex PCR; TCRdb has only the in-frame clones, and not every one. The sample holds more than 85,000 clones, roughly 80% seen once. The sequenced sample was PBMCs. The receptors shown here come from a male donor in good health and CMV-seropositive.

The V and J genes are TRBV19 and TRBJ2-7, with 8 positions matching TRBD2. The ends lost 3 bases at V and 4 bases at J; junction bases unmatched: 11. This CDR3 contains 16 residues. Germline loops: CDR1 LNHDA, CDR2 SQIVND (reference sequence). For the CDR3, the DNA is TGTGCCAGTAGTATGCGGTGGGCGCGGGGGGAGTACGAGCAGTACTTC. Translation: CASSMRWARGEYEQYF.

This rearrangement joins TRBV9 to TRBJ2-2, with 10 bases that match TRBD2. The CDR3 runs 17 residues. Germline V CDR1 and CDR2: SGDLS, YYNGEE. With 1 base clipped from V and 7 bases from J, the junction kept 10 bases outside the gene matches. The CDR3 protein is CASSVSAGGPRDGELFF. The DNA for the CDR3 is TGTGCCAGCAGCGTATCAGCGGGAGGGCCCAGGGACGGGGAGCTGTTTTTT.

With regard to this clone: At one end, the junction sequence differs from germline, possibly due to a read error. The chain links TRBV7-2 to TRBJ2-4, with D maybe TRBD1 (6 bases). CDR1 SGHTA and CDR2 FQGNSA come from the germline V gene. The CDR3 spans 16 residues. CDR3: CASSEGPGTPTNSQYF. The CDR3 DNA sequence: TGTGCCAGCAGCGAAGGGCCCGGGACACCAACTAACAGTCAGTACTTC.

The chain employs TRBV6-6 and TRBJ1-1; no definite D call. Looked up from germline, CDR1 is MNHNY and CDR2 is SVGAGI (reference sequence). The CDR3 is 12 residues long. V lost 2 bases and J 4 bases, leaving 5 bases between the germline ends. The CDR3 reads CASSYRSTEAFF. The DNA for the CDR3 is TGTGCCAGCAGTTACCGGAGCACTGAAGCTTTCTTT.

V is TRBV7-9 and J is TRBJ2-7, with TRBD1 as a possible D gene (6 bases). Germline assignment: CDR1 SEHNR and CDR2 FQNEAQ (reference sequence). This CDR3 contains 13 residues. V was cut by 6 bases and J by 1 base, with 10 bases left in between. The CDR3 region is CASRPGTSYEQYF. The CDR3 DNA reads TGTGCCAGCAGACCCGGGACATCCTACGAGCAGTACTTC. Based on the CDR3 plus reference TRBV7-9 and TRBJ2-7, the full variable domain is DTGVSQNPRHKITKRGQNVTFRCDPISEHNRLYWYRQTLGQGPEFLTYFQNEAQLEKSRLLSDRFSAERPKGSFSTLEIQRTEQGDSAMYLCASRPGTSYEQYFGPGTRLTVT.